The next 26 T cell receptor beta chains were all read from a single sample in a study of T-cell memory formation after mild COVID-19 (dated by TCRdb to about 2021). The library was obtained by 5' RACE. The run used an Illumina NovaSeq 6000. The public reads were run again by TCRdb, first through fastp at Q25 and then through MiXCR, and only productive beta chains were kept. Each record represents a unique CDR3 protein, reported with the most common genes and DNA among its rows. This sample comprises approximately 260,000 distinct CDR3 sequences, roughly 16% of them detected only once. The ten largest clones capture approximately 23% of the sample. Sequenced: PBMCs or a T cell subset sorted from them (not recorded which). These receptors all come from a young man who had mild COVID-19 (a few samples of this study predate the infection). The sample titles of this study are shuffled in the database, so cell type and time point are left out; the donor was told from shared clones.

The chain has TRBV4-3 and TRBJ1-4; D gene unclear. V dropped 4 bases and J dropped 3 bases, with 12 bases sitting between them. The CDR3 contains 15 residues. The germline CDR1 and CDR2 sequences are LGHNA and YSLEER. The CDR3 DNA reads TGCGCCAGCAGCCGAAGATTAGGATCTAATGAAAAACTGTTTTTT. Translated, it gives CASSRRLGSNEKLFF.

The chain joins TRBV7-9 to TRBJ1-4, with 7 bases fitting TRBD1. CDR1 and CDR2 from the germline V gene are SEHNR and FQNEAQ (reference sequence). V shed 5 bases and J 4 bases; nucleotides not matched to a gene: 4. The CDR3 totals 14 residues. The CDR3 sequence is CASSDDRVNEKLFF. The CDR3 DNA follows: TGTGCCAGCAGCGATGACAGGGTTAATGAAAAACTGTTTTTT.

This rearrangement joins TRBV20-1 to TRBJ2-1; either TRBD1 or TRBD2 may fit D (6 bases each). Germline V lookup: CDR1 DFQATT, CDR2 SNEGSKA (reference sequence). The CDR3 sequence is 13 residues long. V gave up 0 bases and J gave up 9 bases, with 12 bases separating them. The CDR3 loop is CSARDLGGGEQFF. The CDR3, as DNA: TGCAGTGCTAGAGATCTGGGGGGCGGTGAGCAGTTCTTC.

This clonotype was found a few times. The chain uses TRBV4-1 and TRBJ2-1, with unresolved D. Germline CDR1 MGHRA, CDR2 YSYEKL. CDR3 size: 12 residues. V was pared by 4 bases and J by 4 bases, with 5 bases between. The CDR3 loop reads CASSRRYNEQFF. Written as DNA, the CDR3 is TGCGCCAGCAGCCGTAGATACAATGAGCAGTTCTTC.

This clonotype was counted a few times. The chain joins TRBV28 to TRBJ1-1; a possible D gene is TRBD1 (6 bases). The V gene lost 5 bases and the J gene lost 2 bases, with 15 bases spanning the gap. Per the germline V gene, CDR1 is MDHEN and CDR2 is SYDVKM. The CDR3 is made up of 15 amino acids. The CDR3 sequence: CASSKQGGGNTEAFF. For the CDR3, the DNA is TGTGCCAGCAGTAAACAAGGGGGTGGAAACACTGAAGCTTTCTTT.

The chain recombines TRBV7-9 with TRBJ1-2, with D hard to call. Germline CDR1 is SEHNR and CDR2 is FQNEAQ (reference sequence). Trimming stripped 3 bases from V and 5 bases from J, with 10 bases between. This CDR3 contains 13 residues. CDR3 protein: CASSFGNFYGYTF. As DNA, the CDR3 is TGTGCCAGCAGCTTTGGGAATTTTTATGGCTACACCTTC.

This clonotype was seen once. V and J are TRBV27 and TRBJ1-2; maybe TRBD1 (6 bases). CDR1 is MNHEY, CDR2 SMNVEV, per germline (reference sequence). V lost 5 bases and J lost 0, with 13 bases in between. The CDR3 has 15 residues. Written as DNA, the CDR3 is TGTGCCAGCAGTCCTTCAGGGGCCCCTAACTATGGCTACACCTTC. Residues: CASSPSGAPNYGYTF.

The V call is TRBV10-3, the J call TRBJ2-1, with D perhaps TRBD1 or TRBD2 (6 bases each). The CDR3 consists of 14 residues. V gave up 5 bases and J gave up 3 bases, with 11 bases separating them. Per the germline V gene, CDR1 is ENHRY and CDR2 is SYGVKD. The DNA for the CDR3 is TGTGCCATCAGTTGGGGGGCGGACTACAATGAGCAGTTCTTC. Its translation: CAISWGADYNEQFF.

The CDR3 protein is CASSSWAANTEAFF. The CDR3, as DNA: TGTGCCAGCAGCTCCTGGGCAGCGAACACTGAAGCTTTCTTT. The chain has TRBV7-2 and TRBJ1-1, with unresolved D. The CDR3 covers 14 residues. V was pared by 4 bases and J by 1 base, with 10 bases between. Per the germline V gene, CDR1 is SGHTA and CDR2 is FQGNSA.

This sequence joins TRBV6-5 and TRBJ1-2; 7 positions match TRBD1. Germline-derived CDR1 and CDR2 are MNHEY and SVGAGI. This CDR3 contains 13 residues. The junction had 2 bases not matched to a gene; V was cut back by 6 bases and J by 1 base. CDR3 DNA: TGTGCCAGCAGACGGGACAGTAACTATGGCTACACCTTC. Protein sequence: CASRRDSNYGYTF.

The J gene is TRBJ1-1, the V gene TRBV6-2 or TRBV6-3; possibly TRBD1 for D (5 bases). Germline V gene sequence: CDR1 MNHEY, CDR2 SVGEGT. The V end lost 5 bases, the J end lost 4 bases, and 20 bases lay between the germline ends. This CDR3 has 16 amino acids. In DNA form, the CDR3 reads TGTGCCAGCAGTAACTTTCCGAAGGGGCGGTCCACTGAAGCTTTCTTT. It encodes CASSNFPKGRSTEAFF.

The chain is built from TRBV2 and TRBJ2-5, with TRBD1 as a possible D gene (6 bases). Germline CDR1 is SNHLY and CDR2 is FYNNEI. Deletions cut 5 bases from V and 1 base from J, with 11 bases between. CDR3 length: 14 amino acids. The DNA for the CDR3 is TGTGCCAGCAGTTATGGGACAACCCAAGAGACCCAGTACTTC. This codes for CASSYGTTQETQYF.

This chain joins TRBV12-3 or TRBV12-4 and TRBJ1-5; 8 positions agree with TRBD1. V trimming: 6 bases; J trimming: 1 base; junction bases outside the gene matches: 5. This CDR3 is 15 amino acids long. The CDR3 DNA sequence: TGTGCCAGCAGGCCTACAGGGGGGAGCAATCAGCCCCAGCATTTT. It encodes CASRPTGGSNQPQHF.

This clonotype came up many times. The chain recombines TRBV4-3 with TRBJ2-7, with 9 bases matching TRBD1. There are 20 residues in the CDR3. J lost 0 bases, V lost 0 bases, and 15 bases had no gene match. Germline CDR1 and CDR2: LGHNA and YSLEER. The CDR3 loop is CASSQEVRQGVIRPSYEQYF. The CDR3 coding sequence is TGCGCCAGCAGCCAAGAAGTCCGACAGGGGGTTATCCGTCCCTCCTACGAGCAGTACTTC.

The CDR3 reads CASTSRDRTHRAYEQYF. The CDR3 DNA is TGTGCCAGCACCAGCCGGGACAGAACCCACAGGGCCTACGAGCAGTACTTC. The chain combines TRBV6-6 with TRBJ2-7, with 7 positions matching TRBD1. CDR3 length equals 17 residues. The J segment lost 2 bases and the V segment lost 7 bases, leaving 17 bases of the junction unmatched. CDR1 is MNHNY, CDR2 SVGAGI, per germline (reference sequence).

This clonotype was counted only a few times. The V and J genes are TRBV7-9 and TRBJ1-5; D call uncertain. This CDR3 has 15 amino acids. Germline loops: CDR1 SEHNR, CDR2 FQNEAQ (reference sequence). The V gene lost 1 base and the J gene lost 7 bases, with 14 bases spanning the gap. CDR3 sequence reads: CASSLGTRGGQPQHF. As DNA, the CDR3 is TGTGCCAGCAGCTTAGGTACCCGCGGAGGGCAGCCCCAGCATTTT.

The chain combines TRBV25-1 with TRBJ1-1; 7 nucleotides align to TRBD1. The length of the CDR3 is 15 residues. Germline V gene data show CDR1 as MGHDK and CDR2 as SYGVNS. J was trimmed by 3 bases and V by 3 bases; bases with no gene match: 7. CDR3 sequence: CASSEGGRGYTEAFF. For the CDR3, the DNA is TGTGCCAGCAGTGAGGGGGGCAGGGGGTACACTGAAGCTTTCTTT.

The chain links TRBV27 to TRBJ1-2, with TRBD1 matching 10 bases. V lost 7 bases, J lost 8 bases, and 10 bases stayed unmatched. Germline CDR1 MNHEY, CDR2 SMNVEV (reference sequence). The CDR3 sequence is 14 residues long. Here the CDR3 reads CASTQLGQGQGYTF. For the CDR3, the DNA is TGTGCCAGCACCCAACTGGGACAGGGGCAGGGCTACACCTTC.

The V call is TRBV6-2 or TRBV6-3, the J call TRBJ1-1; no clear D. This CDR3 region has 12 residues. Germline V gives CDR1 MNHEY, CDR2 SVGEGT. The germline V and J ends were trimmed by 0 bases and 11 bases, with 10 bases remaining between them. CDR3 residues: CASSYSRTSAFF. CDR3 DNA sequence: TGTGCCAGCAGTTACTCGAGGACGTCGGCTTTCTTT.

This rearrangement joins TRBV29-1 to TRBJ2-1; D gene unclear. Trimming removed 6 bases at V and 8 bases at J, with 8 bases between. The CDR3 is 10 amino acids. Germline CDR1 SQVTM, CDR2 ANQGSEA. The DNA of the CDR3 is TGCAGCGTGACCATCCATGAGCAGTTCTTC. As protein: CSVTIHEQFF.

J is TRBJ2-3 and V is TRBV6-5; D might be TRBD1 (6 bases). CDR3 length equals 15 residues. The ends were cut back, 5 bases at V and 3 bases at J, with 15 bases in the middle. Germline V gene data show CDR1 as MNHEY and CDR2 as SVGAGI. The chain's CDR3 is CASSRTGLITDTQYF. The CDR3 DNA sequence: TGTGCCAGCAGTCGAACAGGGTTGATTACAGATACGCAGTATTTT.

The CDR3: CASSLESRDSTDTQYF. The CDR3 nucleotides read TGTGCCAGCAGCTTAGAGTCCAGGGATAGCACAGATACGCAGTATTTT. J is TRBJ2-3 and V is TRBV7-2, with D perhaps matching TRBD1 (5 bases). V lost 1 base, J lost 0 bases, and 11 bases lay in between. The CDR3 spans 16 residues. Germline values: CDR1 SGHTA, CDR2 FQGNSA.

The chain employs TRBV7-3 and TRBJ2-3; 8 nucleotides match TRBD1. The V gene's germline CDR1 is SGHTA and CDR2 FQGTGA. The CDR3 spans 15 residues. The J segment lost 1 base and the V segment lost 5 bases, leaving 5 bases of the junction unmatched. CDR3 protein: CASSRQGSGTDTQYF. For the CDR3, the DNA is TGTGCCAGCAGCCGACAGGGGTCGGGCACAGATACGCAGTATTTT.

The genes are TRBV5-6 and TRBJ2-1; D might be TRBD1 or TRBD2, each matching 7 bases. Germline CDR1 SGHDT, CDR2 YYEEEE. V lost 6 bases to trimming and J lost 10 bases, with 20 bases between them. The CDR3 loop spans 14 amino acids. This chain's CDR3 is CASTLRGGGNEQFF. CDR3 coding DNA: TGTGCCAGCACCCTGAGGGGAGGGGGCAACGAGCAGTTCTTC.

V gene TRBV29-1 combines with J gene TRBJ2-2; 11 positions match TRBD2. V gave up 6 bases and J gave up 2 bases; unmatched junction bases: 5. Germline CDR1 SQVTM, CDR2 ANQGSEA. CDR3 size: 15 residues. The DNA for the CDR3 is TGCAGCGTGAGACTAGCGGGGCAAAACACCGGGGAGCTGTTTTTT. Translated: CSVRLAGQNTGELFF.

A few counts support this clonotype. The chain's CDR3 is CASSPLGGVGYNEQFF. The CDR3 bases are TGCGCCAGCAGCCCCCTGGGCGGAGTGGGTTACAATGAGCAGTTCTTC. The chain combines TRBV5-1 with TRBJ2-1, with D unresolved. V gave up 4 bases and J gave up 4 bases, with 18 bases separating them. Germline-derived CDR1 and CDR2 are SGHRS and YFSETQ. This CDR3 is built from 16 residues.